This T cell receptor beta chain was sequenced in a study of cytomegalovirus exposure and HLA in healthy donors. Per the germline V gene, CDR1 is LNHDA and CDR2 is SQIVND (reference sequence). Trimming pared 6 bases from V and 0 bases from J, leaving 11 bases between. The CDR3 totals 14 residues. Researchers ran the PCR with 60 Vbeta and 13 Jbeta primers. Assay: immunoSEQ multiplex PCR; the TCRdb copy retains only in-frame clones and omits some. The profile shows 200,000 or so clones, about 79% of them singletons. This clonotype was obtained from a boy between 2 and 10 years old in good health and CMV-seronegative. V is TRBV19 and J is TRBJ1-1; D call uncertain. Sequenced: PBMCs. The CDR3 DNA is TGTGCCAGTAGCGAACAGATCATGAACACTGAAGCTTTCTTT. This translates into CASSEQIMNTEAFF.